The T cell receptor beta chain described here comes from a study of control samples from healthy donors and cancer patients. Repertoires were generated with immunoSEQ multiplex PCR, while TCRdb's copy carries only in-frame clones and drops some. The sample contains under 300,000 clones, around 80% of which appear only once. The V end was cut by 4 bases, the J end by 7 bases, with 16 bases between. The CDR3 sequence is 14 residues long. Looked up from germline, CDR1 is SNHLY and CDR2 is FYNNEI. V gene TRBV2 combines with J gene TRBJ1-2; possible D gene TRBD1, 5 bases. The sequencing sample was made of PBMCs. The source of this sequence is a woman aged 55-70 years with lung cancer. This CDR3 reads CASSGEGRAAGYTF. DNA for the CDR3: TGTGCCAGCAGTGGTGAGGGACGGGCGGCTGGCTACACCTTC.